This TCR beta chain was recovered during a study of Ad26.COV2.S vaccination and SARS-CoV-2 variants. Germline values: CDR1 MNHEY, CDR2 SMNVEV (reference sequence). The CDR3 covers 13 residues. Trimming took 3 bases from V and 1 from J, leaving 4 bases between them. Measured with immunoSEQ multiplex PCR; TCRdb has only the in-frame clones, and not every one. The data contain 400,000 to 450,000 clones, 90% of them seen just once; the ten biggest clones take up 9% to 15%. Treatment reported: some 20 received Ad26.COV2.S at low or high dose, single or two shots; several received placebo; per-sample allocation not given. All samples were drawn on day 63, counting from the first vaccine or placebo injection. An Ad26 vector was used to express Wuhan-strain SARS-CoV-2 spike as the vaccine. Concerning this clone: What it binds is unknown.

Findings of the study overall: Recipients of either vaccine or placebo displayed similar breadth of non-spike TCRs.

The sequence was obtained from a person aged 18-65 years who received the Ad26.COV2.S COVID-19 vaccine or a placebo. The rearrangement joins TRBV27 to TRBJ1-3; no definite D call. Sequencing used peripheral blood, obtained in a trial of Ad26.COV2.S vaccine versus placebo. Written as DNA, the CDR3 is TGTGCCAGCAGTTTTAATTCTGGAAACACCATATATTTT. The encoded protein is CASSFNSGNTIYF.